A single sample is the source of the 2 T cell receptor beta chains below, sequenced in a study of OX40 agonist ivuxolimab in advanced cancers. The protocol used for the library was the immunoSEQ multiplex PCR assay. TCRdb's version of the immuneACCESS table is confined to in-frame rearrangements and falls short of the full clone set. An unresolved V gene accounts for under half of the shortfall where checked; the remainder is of unknown origin. This sample has 35,000 to 45,000 clones in its table, and approximately 87% of those were observed once. Together, the top ten hold less than 40% of the sample. This specimen was CD4+ or CD8+ T cells sorted from blood, taken in a trial of the OX40 agonist ivuxolimab. The receptor set was obtained from an adult with an advanced solid tumor such as melanoma, head and neck, liver or kidney cancer.

Relative to its sample, this clone is medium-sized. The gene calls are TRBV15 and TRBJ2-1; D gene uncertain. CDR3 length equals 12 residues. Looked up from germline, CDR1 is LNHNV and CDR2 is YYDKDF (reference sequence). V gave up 4 bases and J gave up 12 bases, with 13 bases separating them. The CDR3 protein is CATSIGQRGQFF. CDR3 nucleotides: TGTGCCACCAGCATCGGTCAGCGCGGGCAGTTCTTC.

The CDR3 spells CAISENVGAYGYTF. CDR3 in DNA: TGTGCCATCAGTGAGAACGTTGGGGCGTATGGCTACACCTTC. The rearrangement links TRBV10-3 to TRBJ1-2; a possible D gene is TRBD1 (5 bases). The CDR3 runs 14 residues. The V end lost 2 bases, the J end lost 5 bases, and 12 bases lay between the germline ends. Germline CDR1 is ENHRY and CDR2 is SYGVKD.